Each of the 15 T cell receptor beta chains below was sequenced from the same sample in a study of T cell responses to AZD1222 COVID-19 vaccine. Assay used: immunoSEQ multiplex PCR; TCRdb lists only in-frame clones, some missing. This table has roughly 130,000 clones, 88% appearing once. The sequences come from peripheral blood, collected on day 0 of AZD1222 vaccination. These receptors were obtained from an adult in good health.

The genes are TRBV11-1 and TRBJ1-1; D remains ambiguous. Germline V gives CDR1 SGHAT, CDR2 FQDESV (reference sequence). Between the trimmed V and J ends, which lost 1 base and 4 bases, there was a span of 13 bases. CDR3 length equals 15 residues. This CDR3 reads CASSLDSTAGTEAFF. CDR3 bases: TGTGCCAGCAGCTTAGATAGCACGGCGGGCACTGAAGCTTTCTTT.

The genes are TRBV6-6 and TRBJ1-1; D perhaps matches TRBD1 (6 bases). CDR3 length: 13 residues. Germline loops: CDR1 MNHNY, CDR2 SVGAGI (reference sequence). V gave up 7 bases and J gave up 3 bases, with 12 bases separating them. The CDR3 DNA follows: TGTGCCAGCATTCAACACAGGGACACTGAAGCTTTCTTT. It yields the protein CASIQHRDTEAFF.

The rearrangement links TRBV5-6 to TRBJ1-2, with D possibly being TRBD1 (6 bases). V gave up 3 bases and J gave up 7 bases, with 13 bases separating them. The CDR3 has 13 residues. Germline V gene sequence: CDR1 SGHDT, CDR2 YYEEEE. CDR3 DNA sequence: TGTGCCAGCAGCTGGGGGCGGGACACTGGCTACACCTTC. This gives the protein CASSWGRDTGYTF.

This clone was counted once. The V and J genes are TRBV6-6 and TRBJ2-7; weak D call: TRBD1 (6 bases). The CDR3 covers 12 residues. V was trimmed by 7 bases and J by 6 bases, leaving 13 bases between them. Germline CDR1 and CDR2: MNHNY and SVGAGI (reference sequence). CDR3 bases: TGTGCCAGCATGCCGGGACACTCCGAGCAGTACTTC. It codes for CASMPGHSEQYF.

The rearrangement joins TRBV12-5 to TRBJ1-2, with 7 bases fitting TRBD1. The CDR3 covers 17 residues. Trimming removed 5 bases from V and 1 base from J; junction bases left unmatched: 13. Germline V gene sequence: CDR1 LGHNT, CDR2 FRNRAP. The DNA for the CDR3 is TGTGCTAGTGGTCCGACCCGATCGGGACAGCTTAACTATGGCTACACCTTC. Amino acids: CASGPTRSGQLNYGYTF.

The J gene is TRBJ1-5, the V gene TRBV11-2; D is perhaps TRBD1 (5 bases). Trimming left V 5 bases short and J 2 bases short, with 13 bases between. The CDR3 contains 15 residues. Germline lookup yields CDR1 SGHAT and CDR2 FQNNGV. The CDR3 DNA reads TGTGCCAGCAGCCTCGACAGTCTAGGCAATCAGCCCCAGCATTTT. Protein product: CASSLDSLGNQPQHF.

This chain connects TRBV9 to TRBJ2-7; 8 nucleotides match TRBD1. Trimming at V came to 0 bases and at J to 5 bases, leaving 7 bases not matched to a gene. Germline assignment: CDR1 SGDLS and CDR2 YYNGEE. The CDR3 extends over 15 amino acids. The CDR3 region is CASSVGAGGTHEQYF. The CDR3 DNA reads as TGTGCCAGCAGCGTAGGGGCAGGGGGCACCCACGAGCAGTACTTC.

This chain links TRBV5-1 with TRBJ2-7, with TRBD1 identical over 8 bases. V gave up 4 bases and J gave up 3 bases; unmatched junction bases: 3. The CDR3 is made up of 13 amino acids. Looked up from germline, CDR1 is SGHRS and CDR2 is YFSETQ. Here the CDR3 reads CASSTGTGYEQYF. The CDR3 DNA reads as TGCGCCAGCAGCACCGGGACAGGCTACGAGCAGTACTTC.

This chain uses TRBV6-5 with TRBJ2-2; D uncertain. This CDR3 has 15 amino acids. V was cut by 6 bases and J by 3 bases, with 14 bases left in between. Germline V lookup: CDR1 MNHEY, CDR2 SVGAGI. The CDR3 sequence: CASRYRPEDTGELFF. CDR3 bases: TGTGCCAGCAGATATCGACCAGAGGACACCGGGGAGCTGTTTTTT.

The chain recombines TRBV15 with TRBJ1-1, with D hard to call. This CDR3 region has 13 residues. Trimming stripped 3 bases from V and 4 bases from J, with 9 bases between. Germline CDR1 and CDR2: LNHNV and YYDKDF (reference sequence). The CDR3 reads CATSSLGGTEAFF. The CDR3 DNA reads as TGTGCCACCAGCAGTTTAGGTGGCACTGAAGCTTTCTTT.

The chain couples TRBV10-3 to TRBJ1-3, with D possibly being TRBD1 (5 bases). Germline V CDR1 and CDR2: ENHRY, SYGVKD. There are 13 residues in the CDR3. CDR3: CAGGGGTGNTIYF. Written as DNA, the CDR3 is TGTGCTGGCGGGGGAGGGACTGGAAACACCATATATTTT.

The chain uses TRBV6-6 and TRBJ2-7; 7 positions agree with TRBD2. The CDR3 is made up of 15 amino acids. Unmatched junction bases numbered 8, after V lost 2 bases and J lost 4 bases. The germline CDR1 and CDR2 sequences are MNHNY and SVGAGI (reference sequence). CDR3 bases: TGTGCCAGCAGTTACCAGCGGGAAAAAGGTTACGAGCAGTACTTC. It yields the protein CASSYQREKGYEQYF.

In DNA, the CDR3 is TGTGCCACAAGACAGGGTTCACAGACTGAAGCTTTCTTT. Its protein product is CATRQGSQTEAFF. V usage is TRBV3-1 (or the pseudogene TRBV3-2) and J usage is TRBJ1-1, with 7 bases matching TRBD1. V trimming: 10 bases; J trimming: 5 bases; junction bases outside the gene matches: 10. The germline V gene encodes CDR1 LGHDT and CDR2 YNNKEL (reference sequence). CDR3 length: 13 residues.

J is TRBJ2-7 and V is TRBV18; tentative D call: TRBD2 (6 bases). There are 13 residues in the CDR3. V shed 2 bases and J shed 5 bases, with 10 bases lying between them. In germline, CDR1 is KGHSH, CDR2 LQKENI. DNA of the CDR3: TGTGCCAGCTCACCAGACGCGGGGAACGAGCAGTACTTC. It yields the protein CASSPDAGNEQYF.

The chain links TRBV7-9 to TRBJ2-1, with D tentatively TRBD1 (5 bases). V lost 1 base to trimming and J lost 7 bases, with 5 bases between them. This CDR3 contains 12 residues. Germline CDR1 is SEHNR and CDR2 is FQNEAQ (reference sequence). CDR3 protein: CASSLDRNEQFF. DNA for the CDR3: TGTGCCAGCAGCTTAGACAGGAATGAGCAGTTCTTC.